Sequencing of this T cell receptor (beta chain) was carried out in a study of memory CD4+ T cells and cytomegalovirus serostatus. As to this clone: Its antigen is undetermined.

Single viable CD3+CD4+CD8-CD45RO+ cells were sorted as the memory CD4+ T cells. CDR1 and CDR2 from the germline V gene are SGHAT and FQDESV (reference sequence). Trimming shortened V by 2 bases and J by 5 bases, and 10 bases separated the two germline ends. This CDR3 contains 13 residues. Study-level points and caveats: CMV serostatus prediction reached median AUC about 0.95, or 0.9 with US-trained model.

Original analysis: Out-of-frame sequences were removed, leaving 2,000,000 or so distinct TCRbeta sequences. Assay used: immunoSEQ multiplex PCR; TCRdb lists only in-frame clones, some missing. The V and J calls and clone size were taken over from that table, and D and trimming were inferred from the DNA. The table records just over 45,000 clones, 77% of them present only once. The sequence was collected from an adult in good health and CMV-seronegative. The specimen sequenced was memory CD4+ T cells from blood. The gene calls are TRBV11-1 and TRBJ2-7; possible D gene TRBD1, 6 bases. CDR3 DNA: TGTGCCAGCAGCTTACACAGGGCAGACGAGCAGTACTTC. It is translated as CASSLHRADEQYF. Combining the CDR3 with reference TRBV11-1 and TRBJ2-7 gives the whole variable domain EAEVAQSPRYKITEKSQAVAFWCDPISGHATLYWYRQILGQGPELLVQFQDESVVDDSQLPKDRFSAERLKGVDSTLKIQPAELGDSAMYLCASSLHRADEQYFGPGTRLTVT.